This T cell receptor (beta chain) was recovered during a study of tumor-infiltrating lymphocytes in localized non-small cell lung cancer. About the study: The cohort mixed smokers and never-smokers, several histologies, and some post-neoadjuvant-chemotherapy samples. Study-level points and caveats: Different pieces of the same tissue were used for each assay.

In germline, CDR1 is MDHEN, CDR2 SYDVKM. The CDR3 has 19 amino acids. Trimming cost V 1 base and J 2 bases; bases outside gene matches: 9. Sequencing used immunoSEQ multiplex PCR; TCRdb keeps in-frame clones, though not all of them. The table has 5,500 to 6,500 clones, 76% seen once. A note on this clone: What it binds is unknown.

The receptor's source is a human donor with non-small cell lung cancer. This rearrangement joins TRBV28 to TRBJ1-5; 12 positions match TRBD1. Sequencing was done on a sample of lung tumor tissue. CDR3 sequence: CASSLLGGQGARGNQPQHF. The CDR3 bases are TGTGCCAGCAGTTTATTAGGGGGACAGGGGGCGAGGGGCAATCAGCCCCAGCATTTT.